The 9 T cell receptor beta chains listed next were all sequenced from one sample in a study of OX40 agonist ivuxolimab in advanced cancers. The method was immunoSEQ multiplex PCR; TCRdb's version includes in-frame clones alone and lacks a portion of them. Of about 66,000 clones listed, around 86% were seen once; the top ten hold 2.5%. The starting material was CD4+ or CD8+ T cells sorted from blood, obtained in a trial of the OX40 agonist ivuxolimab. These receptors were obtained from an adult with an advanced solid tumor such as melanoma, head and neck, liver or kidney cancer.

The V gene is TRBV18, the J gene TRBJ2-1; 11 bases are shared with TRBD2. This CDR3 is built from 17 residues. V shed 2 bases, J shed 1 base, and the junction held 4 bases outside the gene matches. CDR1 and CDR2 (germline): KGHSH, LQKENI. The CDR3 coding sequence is TGTGCCAGCTCACCAACTAGCGGGAGTAGATCCTACAATGAGCAGTTCTTC. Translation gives CASSPTSGSRSYNEQFF.

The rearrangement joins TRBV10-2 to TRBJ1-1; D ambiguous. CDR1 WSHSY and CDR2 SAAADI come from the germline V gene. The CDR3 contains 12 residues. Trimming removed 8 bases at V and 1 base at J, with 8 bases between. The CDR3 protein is CASHYKNTEAFF. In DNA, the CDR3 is TGCGCCAGCCATTATAAGAACACTGAAGCTTTCTTT.

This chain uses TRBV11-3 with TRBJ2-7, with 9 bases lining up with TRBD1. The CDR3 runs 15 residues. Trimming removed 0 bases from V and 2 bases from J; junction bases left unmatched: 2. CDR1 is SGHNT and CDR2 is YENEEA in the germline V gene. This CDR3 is CASSLEGTGTYEQYF. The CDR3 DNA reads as TGTGCCAGCAGCTTAGAGGGGACAGGGACCTACGAGCAGTACTTC.

The CDR3 DNA reads TGTGCCAGCAGGATTTCTAGTCACAATGAGCAGTTCTTC. Translated: CASRISSHNEQFF. The chain is built from TRBV6-1 and TRBJ2-1, with D unclear. Germline loops: CDR1 MNHNS, CDR2 SASEGT. This CDR3 comprises 13 residues. The germline V and J ends were trimmed by 6 bases and 5 bases, with 11 bases remaining between them.

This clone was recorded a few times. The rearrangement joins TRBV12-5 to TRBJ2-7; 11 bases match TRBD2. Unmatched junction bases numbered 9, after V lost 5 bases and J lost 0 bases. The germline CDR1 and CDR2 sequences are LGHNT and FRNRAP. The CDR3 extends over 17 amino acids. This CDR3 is CASGPTIAGGSSYEQYF. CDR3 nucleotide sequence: TGTGCTAGTGGTCCGACCATAGCGGGAGGGAGCTCCTACGAGCAGTACTTC.

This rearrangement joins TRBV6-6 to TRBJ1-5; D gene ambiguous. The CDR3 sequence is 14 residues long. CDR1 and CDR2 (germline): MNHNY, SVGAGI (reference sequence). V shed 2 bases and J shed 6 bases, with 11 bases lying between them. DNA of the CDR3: TGTGCCAGCAGTTACAGGGTCGGAAGTCAGCCCCAGCATTTT. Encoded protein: CASSYRVGSQPQHF.

The CDR3 nucleotides are TGTGCCAGCAGCTTAAACGGACTAGGGGGTGAGCAGTTCTTC. Amino acids: CASSLNGLGGEQFF. The chain couples TRBV7-2 to TRBJ2-1; the D gene is possibly TRBD2 (7 bases). V dropped 2 bases and J dropped 9 bases, with 14 bases sitting between them. The germline V gene encodes CDR1 SGHTA and CDR2 FQGNSA. The CDR3 contains 14 residues.

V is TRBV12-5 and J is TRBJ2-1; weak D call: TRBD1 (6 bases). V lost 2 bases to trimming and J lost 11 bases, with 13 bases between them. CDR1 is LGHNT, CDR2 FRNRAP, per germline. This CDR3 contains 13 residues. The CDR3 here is CASGLFTQGQQFF. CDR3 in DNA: TGTGCTAGTGGTTTGTTCACACAGGGCCAGCAGTTCTTC.

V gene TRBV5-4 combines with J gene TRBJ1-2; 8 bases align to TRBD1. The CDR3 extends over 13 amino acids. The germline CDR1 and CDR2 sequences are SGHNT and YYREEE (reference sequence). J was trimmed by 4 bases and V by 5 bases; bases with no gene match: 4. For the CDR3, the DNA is TGTGCCAGCAGTTCGACAGGGGCCTATGGCTACACCTTC. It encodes CASSSTGAYGYTF. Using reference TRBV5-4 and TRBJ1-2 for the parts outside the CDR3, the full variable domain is ETGVTQSPTHLIKTRGQQVTLRCSSQSGHNTVSWYQQALGQGPQFIFQYYREEENGRGNFPPRFSGLQFPNYSSELNVNALELDDSALYLCASSSTGAYGYTFGSGTRLTVV.